The entry below gives a single T cell receptor beta chain sequence along with its context. As yet, its antigen is unknown. Deletions cut 0 bases from V and 4 bases from J, with 7 bases between. The germline gives CDR1 LGHDT, CDR2 YNNKEL (reference sequence). CDR3 length equals 14 residues. This record belongs to a study of T cell responses to AZD1222 COVID-19 vaccine. Regarding the study as a whole: CD4 TCRs linked to vaccination spanned spike, dominating at 160-218 and 743-854.

Data came from immunoSEQ multiplex PCR; TCRdb stores just in-frame clones and leaves some out. This sample has about 150,000 clones, with about 91% found just once. The sequenced sample was peripheral blood, obtained on day 0 of AZD1222 vaccination. The genes are TRBV3-1 (or the pseudogene TRBV3-2) and TRBJ2-1; D uncertain. The clonotype originates from an adult in good health. CDR3 DNA sequence: TGTGCCAGCAGCCAAGATTCGCGATACAATGAGCAGTTCTTC. It specifies CASSQDSRYNEQFF.